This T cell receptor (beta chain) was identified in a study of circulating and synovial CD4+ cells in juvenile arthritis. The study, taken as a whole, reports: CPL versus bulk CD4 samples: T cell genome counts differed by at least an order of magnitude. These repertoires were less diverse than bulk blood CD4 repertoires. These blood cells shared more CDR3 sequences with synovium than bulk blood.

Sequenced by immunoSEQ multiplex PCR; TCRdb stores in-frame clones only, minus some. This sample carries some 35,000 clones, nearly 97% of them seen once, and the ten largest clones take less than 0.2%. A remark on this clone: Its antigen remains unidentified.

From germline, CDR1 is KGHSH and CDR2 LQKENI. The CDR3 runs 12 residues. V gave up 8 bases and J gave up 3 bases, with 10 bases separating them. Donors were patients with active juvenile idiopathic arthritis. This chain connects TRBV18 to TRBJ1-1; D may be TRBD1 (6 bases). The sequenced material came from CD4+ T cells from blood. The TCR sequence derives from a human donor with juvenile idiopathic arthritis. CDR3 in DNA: TGTGCCAGCGGAAGACAGGACACTGAAGCTTTCTTT. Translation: CASGRQDTEAFF.